This T cell receptor beta chain was sequenced in a study of vaccination effects on CD4 cells after COVID-19. Study information: With around 9.4 ug/ml peptides and around 9.6 IU/ml IL-2, some 2 million PBMC per well were cultured.

Details on this clone: Its antigen is still unknown.

Libraries were prepared by immunoSEQ multiplex PCR; TCRdb keeps only in-frame clonotypes and omits some of them. Of 70,000 to 75,000 clones in the sample, 60% to 80% were seen once. V lost 1 base to trimming and J lost 8 bases, with 14 bases between them. The germline gives CDR1 SGHTA, CDR2 FQGNSA. The CDR3 contains 14 residues. An approximately 10-day culture period preceded the isolation of CD4+ T cells. Neither prior SARS-CoV-2 infection nor positive nucleocapsid antibodies were present in the vaccine recipients. The genes are TRBV7-2 and TRBJ1-2; no clear D. Sequenced here: CD4+ T cells from PBMCs cultured without peptide, sampled before COVID-19 vaccination. The source is a human donor who received a COVID-19 vaccine. The CDR3 sequence is CASSLEGPALGYTF. The CDR3 DNA reads TGTGCCAGCAGCTTAGAAGGGCCGGCCCTCGGCTACACCTTC.